Listed below are T cell receptor beta chains from one sample, sequenced in a study of shared clonotypes between healthy human individuals. The data were produced by immunoSEQ multiplex PCR, yet TCRdb's version contains in-frame clones alone and is incomplete. This table holds about a million clones, approximately 70% found once. The sequenced sample consisted of memory CD4+ T cells sorted from blood. The receptors here all came from a young man in good health. CDR3s include the opening cysteine and the closing phenylalanine or tryptophan. Each record gives: clone size, V gene, J gene, D gene, CDR3 protein, CDR3 DNA. The D gene is left open where the match is weak. Expanded clones get a size class; other rows say once, few or many, or leave the size out.

clone size: few; V gene: TRBV5-1; J gene: TRBJ1-3; D gene: .; CDR3 protein: CASSLTEGSGNTIYF; CDR3 DNA: TGCGCCAGCAGCTTAACTGAAGGCTCTGGAAACACCATATATTTT
clone size: few; V gene: TRBV2; J gene: TRBJ2-2; D gene: .; CDR3 protein: CASSSRGNGELFF; CDR3 DNA: TGTGCCAGCAGTTCCCGGGGGAACGGGGAGCTGTTTTTT
clone size: .; V gene: TRBV30; J gene: TRBJ2-2; D gene: .; CDR3 protein: CAWSVLAGLTGELFF; CDR3 DNA: TGTGCCTGGAGTGTACTGGCGGGACTCACCGGGGAGCTGTTTTTT
clone size: .; V gene: TRBV27; J gene: TRBJ1-2; D gene: .; CDR3 protein: CASSLRGNYGYTF; CDR3 DNA: TGTGCCAGCAGTTTACGGGGAAACTATGGCTACACCTTC
clone size: many; V gene: TRBV14; J gene: TRBJ2-1; D gene: .; CDR3 protein: CASSQYRTNEQFF; CDR3 DNA: TGTGCCAGCAGCCAATACAGGACCAATGAGCAGTTCTTC
clone size: .; V gene: TRBV6-1; J gene: TRBJ1-2; D gene: .; CDR3 protein: CASSESPGAYGYTF; CDR3 DNA: TGTGCCAGCAGTGAAAGTCCAGGGGCGTATGGCTACACCTTC
clone size: .; V gene: TRBV4-1; J gene: TRBJ2-1; D gene: .; CDR3 protein: CASSQADSNEQFF; CDR3 DNA: TGCGCCAGCAGCCAGGCTGACAGCAATGAGCAGTTCTTC
clone size: once; V gene: TRBV6-6; J gene: TRBJ1-1; D gene: TRBD1; CDR3 protein: CASRAGGTEAFF; CDR3 DNA: TGTGCCAGCAGGGCAGGGGGTACTGAAGCTTTCTTT
clone size: .; V gene: TRBV25-1; J gene: TRBJ1-2; D gene: .; CDR3 protein: CASSEGRYGYTF; CDR3 DNA: TGTGCCAGCAGTGAAGGGAGGTATGGCTACACCTTC
clone size: .; V gene: TRBV29-1; J gene: TRBJ2-5; D gene: .; CDR3 protein: CSGKIGETQYF; CDR3 DNA: TGCAGCGGGAAGATCGGGGAGACCCAGTACTTC
clone size: .; V gene: TRBV2; J gene: TRBJ2-1; D gene: TRBD2; CDR3 protein: CASSEVPGGEQFF; CDR3 DNA: TGTGCCAGCAGTGAAGTTCCGGGGGGGGAGCAGTTCTTC
clone size: .; V gene: TRBV7-2; J gene: TRBJ2-1; D gene: .; CDR3 protein: CASSLKRSNEQFF; CDR3 DNA: TGTGCCAGCAGCTTAAAGCGTTCCAATGAGCAGTTCTTC
clone size: .; V gene: TRBV18; J gene: TRBJ1-2; D gene: TRBD1; CDR3 protein: CASSPTQGADYGYTF; CDR3 DNA: TGTGCCAGCTCACCCACACAGGGGGCTGACTATGGCTACACCTTC
clone size: .; V gene: TRBV6-1; J gene: TRBJ2-1; D gene: .; CDR3 protein: CASSTDRAPYNEQFF; CDR3 DNA: TGTGCCAGCAGTACAGACAGAGCCCCTTACAATGAGCAGTTCTTC
clone size: once; V gene: TRBV2; J gene: TRBJ2-7; D gene: .; CDR3 protein: CASSTGSSYEQYF; CDR3 DNA: TGTGCCAGCAGTACGGGGTCCTCCTACGAGCAGTACTTC
clone size: few; V gene: TRBV6-1; J gene: TRBJ2-3; D gene: .; CDR3 protein: CASTPLGPDTDTQYF; CDR3 DNA: TGTGCCAGCACTCCACTCGGGCCCGACACAGATACGCAGTATTTT
clone size: .; V gene: TRBV5-1; J gene: TRBJ1-2; D gene: .; CDR3 protein: CASSEDSNYGYTF; CDR3 DNA: TGCGCCAGCAGCGAAGACAGTAACTATGGCTACACCTTC
clone size: .; V gene: TRBV9; J gene: TRBJ2-7; D gene: TRBD1; CDR3 protein: CASTRGTGTGYYEQYF; CDR3 DNA: TGTGCCAGCACGAGGGGTACCGGGACAGGATACTACGAGCAGTACTTC
clone size: .; V gene: TRBV6-1; J gene: TRBJ1-2; D gene: .; CDR3 protein: CASRRGAQDYGYTF; CDR3 DNA: TGTGCCAGCAGGCGGGGGGCGCAGGACTATGGCTACACCTTC
clone size: once; V gene: TRBV18; J gene: TRBJ1-1; D gene: TRBD1; CDR3 protein: CASSSQGKGNTEAFF; CDR3 DNA: TGTGCCAGCTCTTCACAGGGGAAAGGGAACACTGAAGCTTTCTTT
clone size: .; V gene: TRBV5-4; J gene: TRBJ1-2; D gene: TRBD1; CDR3 protein: CASRMGQGYGYTF; CDR3 DNA: TGTGCCAGCAGAATGGGACAGGGATATGGCTACACCTTC
clone size: .; V gene: TRBV11-2; J gene: TRBJ2-2; D gene: .; CDR3 protein: CASSLMAGELFF; CDR3 DNA: TGTGCCAGCAGCTTAATGGCCGGGGAGCTGTTTTTT
clone size: .; V gene: TRBV12-5; J gene: TRBJ1-1; D gene: .; CDR3 protein: CASGLERGVAFF; CDR3 DNA: TGTGCTAGTGGTTTGGAAAGGGGAGTAGCTTTCTTT
clone size: .; V gene: TRBV6-1; J gene: TRBJ2-5; D gene: .; CDR3 protein: CASRQGILTQYF; CDR3 DNA: TGTGCCAGCAGACAGGGAATATTGACCCAGTACTTC
clone size: .; V gene: TRBV9; J gene: TRBJ2-1; D gene: TRBD1; CDR3 protein: CASSVGQGTYNEQFF; CDR3 DNA: TGTGCCAGCAGCGTGGGACAGGGGACCTACAATGAGCAGTTCTTC
clone size: many; V gene: TRBV7-9; J gene: TRBJ2-1; D gene: .; CDR3 protein: CASSLENQKDEQFF; CDR3 DNA: TGTGCCAGCAGCTTAGAGAATCAAAAGGATGAGCAGTTCTTC
clone size: .; V gene: TRBV30; J gene: TRBJ2-5; D gene: .; CDR3 protein: CAWSKRSQETQYF; CDR3 DNA: TGTGCCTGGAGTAAGCGGAGCCAAGAGACCCAGTACTTC
clone size: .; V gene: TRBV19; J gene: TRBJ1-2; D gene: .; CDR3 protein: CASSKTGIYYGYTF; CDR3 DNA: TGTGCCAGTAGTAAGACCGGGATCTATTATGGCTACACCTTC
clone size: .; V gene: TRBV19; J gene: TRBJ2-7; D gene: .; CDR3 protein: CASSFVAERSYEQYF; CDR3 DNA: TGTGCCAGTAGTTTCGTGGCAGAGAGGTCCTACGAGCAGTACTTC
clone size: .; V gene: TRBV18; J gene: TRBJ1-2; D gene: .; CDR3 protein: CASSPGRVHGYTF; CDR3 DNA: TGTGCCAGCTCACCCGGCAGGGTTCACGGCTACACCTTC
clone size: .; V gene: TRBV9; J gene: TRBJ1-4; D gene: .; CDR3 protein: CASSEGLVGSRNEKLFF; CDR3 DNA: TGTGCCAGCAGCGAGGGCCTCGTCGGCAGCAGGAATGAAAAACTGTTTTTT
clone size: .; V gene: TRBV18; J gene: TRBJ2-7; D gene: TRBD2; CDR3 protein: CASSPPGGGAREQYF; CDR3 DNA: TGTGCCAGCTCACCACCGGGCGGGGGGGCCAGGGAGCAGTACTTC
clone size: .; V gene: TRBV4-3; J gene: TRBJ2-2; D gene: TRBD1; CDR3 protein: CASSQGGTATGELFF; CDR3 DNA: TGCGCCAGCAGCCAAGGAGGGACAGCCACCGGGGAGCTGTTTTTT
clone size: once; V gene: TRBV7-9; J gene: TRBJ1-1; D gene: .; CDR3 protein: CASKAGANTEAFF; CDR3 DNA: TGTGCCAGCAAGGCGGGGGCTAACACTGAAGCTTTCTTT
clone size: .; V gene: TRBV9; J gene: TRBJ2-3; D gene: TRBD2; CDR3 protein: CASSVGPGGMSTDTQYF; CDR3 DNA: TGTGCCAGCAGCGTAGGCCCCGGGGGGATGAGCACAGATACGCAGTATTTT